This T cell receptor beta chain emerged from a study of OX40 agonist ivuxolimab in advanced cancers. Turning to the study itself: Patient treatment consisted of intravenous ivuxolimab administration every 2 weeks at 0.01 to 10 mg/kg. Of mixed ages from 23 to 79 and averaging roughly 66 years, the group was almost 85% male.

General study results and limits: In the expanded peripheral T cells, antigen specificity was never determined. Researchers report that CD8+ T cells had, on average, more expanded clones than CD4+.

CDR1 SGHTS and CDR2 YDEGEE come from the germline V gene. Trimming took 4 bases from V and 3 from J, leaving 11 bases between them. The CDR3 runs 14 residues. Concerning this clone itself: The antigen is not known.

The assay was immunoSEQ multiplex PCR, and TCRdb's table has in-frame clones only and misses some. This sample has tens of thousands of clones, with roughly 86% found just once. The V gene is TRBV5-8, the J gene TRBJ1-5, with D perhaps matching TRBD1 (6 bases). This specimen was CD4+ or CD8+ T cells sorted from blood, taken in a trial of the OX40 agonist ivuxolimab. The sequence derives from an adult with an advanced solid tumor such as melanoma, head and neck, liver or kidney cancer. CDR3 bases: TGTGCCAGCAGCCAGACAGGTTACAATCAGCCCCAGCATTTT. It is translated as CASSQTGYNQPQHF.